This T cell receptor (beta chain) was sequenced in a study of PD-1 blockade in classical Hodgkin lymphoma. Worth noting for this clone: Its target is not known.

TCRdb's table, derived via immunoSEQ multiplex PCR, lists solely in-frame clones and lacks some. This sample has approximately 6,000 clones, with roughly 84% found just once. Findings and limits, study-wide: CD4+ but not CD8+ TCR diversity rose significantly by C4D1.

After autologous stem cell transplantation all patients relapsed, and prior brentuximab vedotin exposure differed between cohorts. CDR1 is SGHDT, CDR2 YYEEEE, per germline. The CDR3 is 14 residues long. V lost 0 bases and J 6 bases, leaving 10 bases between the germline ends. The rearrangement joins TRBV5-6 to TRBJ2-4; D is ambiguous. The sequencing here drew on peripheral blood mononuclear cells (PBMCs), taken before the second cycle of nivolumab. The TCR sequence derives from a human donor with classical Hodgkin lymphoma. The CDR3 sequence is CASSLEGIGNIQYF. The DNA for the CDR3 is TGTGCCAGCAGCTTGGAAGGGATCGGAAACATTCAGTACTTC.